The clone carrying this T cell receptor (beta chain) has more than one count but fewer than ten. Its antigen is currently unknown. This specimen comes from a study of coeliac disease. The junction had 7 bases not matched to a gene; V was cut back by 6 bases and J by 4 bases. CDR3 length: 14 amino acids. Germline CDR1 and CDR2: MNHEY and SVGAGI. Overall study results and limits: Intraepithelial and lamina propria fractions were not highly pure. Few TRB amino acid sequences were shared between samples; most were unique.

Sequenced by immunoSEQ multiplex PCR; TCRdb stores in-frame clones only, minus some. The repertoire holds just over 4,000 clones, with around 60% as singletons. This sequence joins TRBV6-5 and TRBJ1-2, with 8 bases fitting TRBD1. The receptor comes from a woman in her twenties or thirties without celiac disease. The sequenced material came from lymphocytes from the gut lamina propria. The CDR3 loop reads CASRLGQGVYGYTF. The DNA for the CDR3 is TGTGCCAGCAGACTCGGACAGGGTGTCTATGGCTACACCTTC.